The 27 T cell receptor beta chains reported below all come from one sample, sequenced in a study of OX40 agonist ivuxolimab in advanced cancers. Generated by immunoSEQ multiplex PCR, the TCRdb table keeps only in-frame clones and is missing some. The table shows 72,000 or so clones, with around 90% occurring only once. The specimen comprised CD4+ or CD8+ T cells sorted from blood, sampled in a trial of the OX40 agonist ivuxolimab. The receptors come from an adult with an advanced solid tumor such as melanoma, head and neck, liver or kidney cancer.

The CDR3 sequence is CASSPRQEVRTEAFF. The CDR3 DNA is TGCGCCAGCAGCCCCCGACAGGAGGTGAGGACTGAAGCTTTCTTT. V is TRBV5-1 and J is TRBJ1-1; maybe TRBD1 (6 bases). Germline lookup yields CDR1 SGHRS and CDR2 YFSETQ. V shed 4 bases and J shed 5 bases, with 18 bases lying between them. This CDR3 has 15 residues.

This chain links TRBV6-5 with TRBJ1-6; the D gene is possibly TRBD1 (5 bases). Germline loops: CDR1 MNHEY, CDR2 SVGAGI. CDR3 length: 12 residues. The ends were cut back, 5 bases at V and 13 bases at J, with 12 bases in the middle. CDR3 residues: CASSIRGLPLHF. The CDR3 nucleotides are TGTGCCAGCAGTATTCGGGGGTTGCCCCTCCACTTT.

This chain links TRBV7-3 with TRBJ2-1; no clear D gene. Germline CDR1 is SGHTA and CDR2 is FQGTGA. V was clipped by 0 bases and J by 6 bases, with 6 bases between them. This CDR3 contains 13 residues. The CDR3, as DNA: TGTGCCAGCAGCTTAACTAGCTCCAATGAGCAGTTCTTC. As protein: CASSLTSSNEQFF.

V usage is TRBV7-3 and J usage is TRBJ2-3, with D tentatively TRBD2 (6 bases). The CDR3 loop spans 16 amino acids. Trimming took off 5 bases at V and 1 base at J, with 16 bases between the two ends. Germline loops: CDR1 SGHTA, CDR2 FQGTGA. DNA of the CDR3: TGTGCCAGCAGCCACCCGGAGGGTCGGCGCACAGATACGCAGTATTTT. Its protein is CASSHPEGRRTDTQYF.

The CDR3: CAWSLGSAWAYTF. The CDR3 coding sequence is TGTGCCTGGAGTCTGGGTTCGGCTTGGGCCTACACCTTC. The J gene is TRBJ1-2, the V gene TRBV30; no reliable D call. Trimming removed 2 bases from V and 10 bases from J, with 17 bases in between. The CDR3 sequence is 13 residues long. CDR1 GTSNPN and CDR2 SVGIG come from the germline V gene (reference sequence).

This clone was seen more than once but under ten times. This chain uses TRBV20-1 with TRBJ1-4; TRBD1 matches 9 bases. Looked up from germline, CDR1 is DFQATT and CDR2 is SNEGSKA (reference sequence). This CDR3 region has 11 residues. V lost 5 bases to trimming and J lost 10 bases; unmatched junction nucleotides: 2. CDR3 bases: TGCAGTGCTCCGGACAGGGGAAAACTGTTTTTT. Translated: CSAPDRGKLFF.

The genes are TRBV7-9 and TRBJ2-5; 11 nucleotides line up with TRBD1. This CDR3 region has 17 residues. CDR1 and CDR2 (germline): SEHNR, FQNEAQ (reference sequence). Unmatched junction bases numbered 8, after V lost 0 bases and J lost 5 bases. The CDR3 here is CASSLAHGQGARETQYF. In DNA form, the CDR3 reads TGTGCCAGCAGCTTAGCGCATGGACAGGGGGCGCGGGAGACCCAGTACTTC.

The chain couples TRBV6-1 to TRBJ2-7, with TRBD1 matching over 8 bases. The length of the CDR3 is 15 residues. Germline CDR1 and CDR2: MNHNS and SASEGT. With V trimmed by 7 bases and J by 2 bases, 10 bases remained unmatched. The CDR3 nucleotides read TGTGCCAGCACCTCCCAGGGCAGGGGGCCCTACGAGCAGTACTTC. This translates into CASTSQGRGPYEQYF.

In this sample, this clone turned up once. This chain's CDR3 is CASSLGGAGGPSYEQYF. CDR3 sequence (DNA): TGCGCCAGCAGCTTGGGAGGAGCGGGGGGGCCTTCCTACGAGCAGTACTTC. The rearrangement uses TRBV5-1 and TRBJ2-7, with 10 positions matching TRBD2. Germline trimming cut 0 bases from V and 1 base from J; bases unmatched to any gene: 7. The CDR3 loop spans 17 amino acids. Per germline, CDR1 SGHRS and CDR2 YFSETQ.

Regarding this clone: A read error may be the cause here, since a much bigger clone is one base away. The chain uses TRBV5-1 and TRBJ2-2; 8 nucleotides line up with TRBD2. The germline gives CDR1 SGHRS, CDR2 YFSETQ. There are 16 residues in the CDR3. As DNA, the CDR3 is TGCGCCAGCAGCTTAAGCGGGAGTTACGGCACCGGGAAGCTGTTTTTT. Protein product: CASSLSGSYGTGKLFF.

The CDR3 spells CASREQGAGQPQHF. CDR3 bases: TGTGCCAGCAGGGAACAGGGGGCTGGGCAGCCCCAGCATTTT. The chain joins TRBV2 to TRBJ1-5; 9 bases map to TRBD1. This CDR3 has 14 amino acids. With 6 bases clipped from V and 7 bases from J, the junction kept 7 bases outside the gene matches. Germline CDR1 is SNHLY and CDR2 is FYNNEI.

This rearrangement joins TRBV28 to TRBJ1-4, with D perhaps matching TRBD1 (6 bases). The V end was cut by 8 bases, the J end by 4 bases, with 14 bases between. Germline CDR1 is MDHEN and CDR2 is SYDVKM. CDR3 length equals 14 residues. The CDR3 coding sequence is TGTGCCAGCCCCTCCGAGACAGGTAATGAAAAACTGTTTTTT. This codes for CASPSETGNEKLFF.

This clone was recorded a few times. The chain carries TRBV19 and TRBJ2-2; D uncertain. V lost 6 bases and J 3 bases, leaving 11 bases between the germline ends. CDR1 and CDR2 (germline): LNHDA, SQIVND (reference sequence). This CDR3 has 14 amino acids. This CDR3 is CASRPIQHTGELFF. CDR3 DNA: TGTGCCAGTAGGCCGATCCAGCACACCGGGGAGCTGTTTTTT.

Only a few counts were recorded for this clone. The gene calls are TRBV5-4 and TRBJ2-3; TRBD2 matches at 7 bases. CDR1 is SGHNT and CDR2 is YYREEE in the germline V gene (reference sequence). Trimming took 10 bases from V and 6 from J; bases not matched to a gene: 11. This CDR3 is built from 13 residues. The chain's CDR3 is CAFRGRVSDTQYF. The CDR3 DNA follows: TGTGCCTTCCGGGGGAGGGTCTCGGATACGCAGTATTTT.

The V call is TRBV11-2, the J call TRBJ2-2; D perhaps matches TRBD2 (7 bases). Germline values: CDR1 SGHAT, CDR2 FQNNGV. Trimming removed 7 bases from V and 5 bases from J, with 14 bases in between. This CDR3 comprises 14 residues. CDR3 nucleotide sequence: TGTGCCAGCACCTACGGGGGGCTTACCGGGGAGCTGTTTTTT. Residues: CASTYGGLTGELFF.

The gene calls are TRBV2 and TRBJ1-5, with 9 bases lining up with TRBD1. The CDR3 contains 14 residues. In germline, CDR1 is SNHLY, CDR2 FYNNEI. The V and J ends lost 5 bases and 4 bases, in that order; junction bases with no gene match: 3. The CDR3 reads CASSYRGLNQPQHF. The CDR3 region has the DNA TGTGCCAGCAGTTACAGGGGGCTGAATCAGCCCCAGCATTTT.

This rearrangement joins TRBV27 to TRBJ2-3; D not certain. Per germline, CDR1 MNHEY and CDR2 SMNVEV (reference sequence). The CDR3 is 13 amino acids. Trimming removed 11 bases at V and 1 base at J, with 13 bases between. CDR3 sequence (DNA): TGTGCCTCTCGGAGCAGCCGCACAGATACGCAGTATTTT. Amino acids: CASRSSRTDTQYF.

CDR3 protein: CASSDSTGRASRETQYF. CDR3 DNA sequence: TGCGCCAGCAGTGATAGTACCGGGAGGGCGAGCAGGGAGACCCAGTACTTC. The chain couples TRBV10-1 to TRBJ2-5, with 8 nucleotides matching TRBD2. Looked up from germline, CDR1 is WNHNN and CDR2 is SYGVQD (reference sequence). CDR3 length equals 17 residues. V trimming: 3 bases; J trimming: 5 bases; junction bases outside the gene matches: 14.

The chain uses TRBV18 and TRBJ2-7, with 8 bases aligning to TRBD1. Germline trimming cut 8 bases from V and 7 bases from J; bases unmatched to any gene: 10. The CDR3 covers 13 residues. Per the germline V gene, CDR1 is KGHSH and CDR2 is LQKENI. The CDR3 protein is CASLRTGTEEQYF. DNA of the CDR3: TGTGCCAGCCTCCGGACAGGGACGGAAGAGCAGTACTTC.

The chain is built from TRBV5-1 and TRBJ2-5, with TRBD2 identical over 11 bases. V gave up 3 bases and J gave up 0 bases; unmatched junction bases: 4. Germline-derived CDR1 and CDR2 are SGHRS and YFSETQ. CDR3 length equals 16 residues. This CDR3 reads CASSSPSGGYQETQYF. CDR3 DNA: TGCGCCAGCAGCTCTCCTAGCGGGGGGTACCAAGAGACCCAGTACTTC.

V gene TRBV9 combines with J gene TRBJ1-5; D unclear. Trimming removed 2 bases from V and 0 bases from J, with 18 bases in between. The CDR3 covers 18 residues. The germline V gene encodes CDR1 SGDLS and CDR2 YYNGEE. As DNA, the CDR3 is TGTGCCAGCAGCGTCGCGGAACAATATCGCTATAGCAATCAGCCCCAGCATTTT. Amino acids: CASSVAEQYRYSNQPQHF.

This chain joins TRBV7-9 and TRBJ1-1; TRBD1 aligns across 7 bases. Germline loops: CDR1 SEHNR, CDR2 FQNEAQ (reference sequence). After removal of 5 bases from V and 7 bases from J, the junction contained 13 bases not matched to a gene. This CDR3 has 15 amino acids. The CDR3, as DNA: TGTGCCAGCAGCGCCTTGACAGGGCGTTATGGTGAAGCTTTCTTT. It encodes CASSALTGRYGEAFF.

This chain links TRBV6-1 with TRBJ1-2; a possible D gene is TRBD1 (5 bases). CDR3 length: 13 residues. The V end was cut by 6 bases, the J end by 4 bases, with 12 bases between. The germline CDR1 and CDR2 sequences are MNHNS and SASEGT. The CDR3 is CASRTRGSYGYTF. In DNA form, the CDR3 reads TGTGCCAGCAGGACTAGGGGTTCCTATGGCTACACCTTC.

In the case of this clone: The sample holds other DNA sequences that translate to the same CDR3. This chain joins TRBV19 and TRBJ2-7; 16 nucleotides line up with TRBD2. J lost 7 bases, V lost 4 bases, and 4 bases had no gene match. The CDR3 contains 15 residues. Germline assignment: CDR1 LNHDA and CDR2 SQIVND (reference sequence). CDR3 region: CASSSGTSGRGEQYF. In DNA form, the CDR3 reads TGTGCCAGTAGTAGCGGGACTAGCGGGAGGGGTGAGCAGTACTTC.

This rearrangement joins TRBV4-2 to TRBJ1-3; 8 nucleotides agree with TRBD1. Trimming at V came to 3 bases and at J to 1 base, leaving 11 bases not matched to a gene. The CDR3 contains 18 residues. Germline V CDR1 and CDR2: LGHNA, YNFKEQ. The CDR3 bases are TGTGCCAGCAGCCAGTCCCGGAGGACAGGGATTTCTGGAAACACCATATATTTT. It encodes CASSQSRRTGISGNTIYF.

The chain carries TRBV6-6 and TRBJ2-1; 8 positions match TRBD2. The germline gives CDR1 MNHNY, CDR2 SVGAGI (reference sequence). Germline trimming cut 5 bases from V and 2 bases from J; bases unmatched to any gene: 2. The CDR3 has 14 residues. CDR3 amino acids: CASSLSGTYNEQFF. CDR3 bases: TGTGCCAGCAGTCTTAGCGGGACCTACAATGAGCAGTTCTTC.

This clone has only one observation. This chain links TRBV13 with TRBJ2-7, with TRBD2 matching over 8 bases. The J segment lost 2 bases and the V segment lost 6 bases, leaving 6 bases of the junction unmatched. The CDR3 loop spans 14 amino acids. Looked up from germline, CDR1 is PRHDT and CDR2 is FYEKMQ (reference sequence). The CDR3 region has the DNA TGTGCCAGCAGACGGGGGGGGACCCCCTACGAGCAGTACTTC. Translated, it gives CASRRGGTPYEQYF.